This entry lists 4 T cell receptor beta chains sequenced from one sample in a study of shared clonotypes between healthy human individuals. Sequencing used immunoSEQ multiplex PCR; TCRdb keeps in-frame clones, though not all of them. The repertoire consists of some 320,000 clones, with around 86% occurring once and the leading ten covering around 16%. The sample comprised memory CD8+ T cells sorted from blood. The subset was: CD45RO+ cells pooled with CCR7-negative TemRA cells. These TCRs come from a man aged 18 to 29 in good health.

The chain combines TRBV2 with TRBJ1-4, with 8 bases lining up with TRBD1. J was trimmed by 6 bases and V by 3 bases; bases with no gene match: 12. The germline V gene has CDR1 SNHLY and CDR2 FYNNEI. This CDR3 has 17 amino acids. Here the CDR3 DNA reads TGTGCCAGCAGTGAGTCGAGTCGGGGACAGGCTTATGAAAAACTGTTTTTT. It yields the protein CASSESSRGQAYEKLFF. Supplemented by reference TRBV2 and TRBJ1-4, the full variable domain reads EPEVTQTPSHQVTQMGQEVILRCVPISNHLYFYWYRQILGQKVEFLVSFYNNEISEKSEIFDDQFSVERPDGSNFTLKIRSTKLEDSAMYFCASSESSRGQAYEKLFFGSGTQLSVL.

This clone occurred once. The chain employs TRBV28 and TRBJ1-1, with D hard to call. The CDR3 sequence is 12 residues long. Trimming removed 5 bases at V and 1 base at J, with 5 bases between. Germline lookup yields CDR1 MDHEN and CDR2 SYDVKM. In DNA form, the CDR3 reads TGTGCCAGCAGTCCGTCGAACACTGAAGCTTTCTTT. It yields the protein CASSPSNTEAFF.

V gene TRBV4-3 combines with J gene TRBJ2-7; 7 positions agree with TRBD1. V lost 1 base to trimming and J lost 2 bases; unmatched junction nucleotides: 5. This CDR3 spans 15 amino acids. The germline CDR1 and CDR2 sequences are LGHNA and YSLEER. For the CDR3, the DNA is TGCGCCAGCAGCCAAGTATGGCAGGGGGCCTACGAGCAGTACTTC. This codes for CASSQVWQGAYEQYF.

This clone was recorded once. The chain has TRBV6-1 and TRBJ1-1; no clear D gene. CDR1 and CDR2 (germline): MNHNS, SASEGT. Trimming shortened V by 10 bases and J by 4 bases, and 16 bases separated the two germline ends. The CDR3 runs to 13 residues. CDR3 bases: TGTGCCACCCCGGGGTCCTTACGCACTGAAGCTTTCTTT. Residues: CATPGSLRTEAFF.